Sequencing of this TCR beta chain was carried out in a study of human T cells and chemical hapten exposure. Findings of the study overall: Higher patch test scores went with higher counts of PT1 expanded TCRs.

MiXCR was run by TCRdb on the RACE reads, yielding one entry per CDR3 protein. The sample yields about 350,000 distinct CDR3 sequences, roughly 6% seen once. CDR3 size: 16 residues. The V end was cut by 8 bases, the J end by 1 base, with 20 bases between. Stated time point: pre-sensitization, week 0. Indicated treatment: therapeutic diphenylcyclopropenone sensitization with weekly scalp DPC. This clonotype was counted at least ten times. Antigen: not known. This chain uses TRBV12-3 or TRBV12-4 with TRBJ1-2, with D possibly matching TRBD1 (5 bases). The sample was whole blood, taken in connection with sensitization to the hapten diphenylcyclopropenone (DPC). This receptor was taken from a woman aged 18 to 35 with alopecia areata. Some clones in this sample may be carry-over from other donors' samples. The CDR3 nucleotides are TGTGCCAGCGCCCTCCCTGGGGCGGCGGATAACTATGGCTACACCTTC. It translates to CASALPGAADNYGYTF.